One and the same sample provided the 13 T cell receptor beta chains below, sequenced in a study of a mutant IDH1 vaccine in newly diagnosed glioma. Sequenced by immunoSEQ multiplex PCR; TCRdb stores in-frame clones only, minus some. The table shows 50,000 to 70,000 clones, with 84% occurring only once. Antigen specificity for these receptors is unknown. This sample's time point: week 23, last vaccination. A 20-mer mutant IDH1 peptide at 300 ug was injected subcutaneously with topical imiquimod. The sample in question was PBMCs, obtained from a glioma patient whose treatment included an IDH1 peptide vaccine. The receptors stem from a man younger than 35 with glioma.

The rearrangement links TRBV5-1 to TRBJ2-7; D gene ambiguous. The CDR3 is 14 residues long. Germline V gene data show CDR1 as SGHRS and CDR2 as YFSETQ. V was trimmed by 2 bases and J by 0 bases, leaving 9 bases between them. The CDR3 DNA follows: TGCGCCAGCAGCTTAACCACGGACTCCTACGAGCAGTACTTC. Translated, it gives CASSLTTDSYEQYF. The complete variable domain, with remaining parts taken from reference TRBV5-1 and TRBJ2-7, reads KAGVTQTPRYLIKTRGQQVTLSCSPISGHRSVSWYQQTPGQGLQFLFEYFSETQRNKGNFPGRFSGRQFSNSRSEMNVSTLELGDSALYLCASSLTTDSYEQYFGPGTRLTVT.

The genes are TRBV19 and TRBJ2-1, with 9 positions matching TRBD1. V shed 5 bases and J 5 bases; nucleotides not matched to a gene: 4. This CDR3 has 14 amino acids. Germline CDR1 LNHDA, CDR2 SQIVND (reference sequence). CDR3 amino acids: CASSWGQGNNEQFF. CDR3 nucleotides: TGTGCCAGTAGTTGGGGACAGGGAAACAATGAGCAGTTCTTC.

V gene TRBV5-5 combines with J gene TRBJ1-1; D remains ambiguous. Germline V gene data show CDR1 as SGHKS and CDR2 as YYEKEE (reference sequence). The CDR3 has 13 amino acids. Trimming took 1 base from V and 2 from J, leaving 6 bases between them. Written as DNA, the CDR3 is TGTGCCAGCAGCTTGTCCCCTAACACTGAAGCTTTCTTT. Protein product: CASSLSPNTEAFF.

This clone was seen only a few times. The CDR3 DNA is TGTGCCAGCAGCCAAGGGACGTTGAACACTGAAGCTTTCTTT. It codes for CASSQGTLNTEAFF. This chain uses TRBV4-2 with TRBJ1-1; D gene unclear. The V end was cut by 1 base, the J end by 0 bases, with 6 bases between. The CDR3 is 14 residues long. From germline, CDR1 is LGHNA and CDR2 YNFKEQ.

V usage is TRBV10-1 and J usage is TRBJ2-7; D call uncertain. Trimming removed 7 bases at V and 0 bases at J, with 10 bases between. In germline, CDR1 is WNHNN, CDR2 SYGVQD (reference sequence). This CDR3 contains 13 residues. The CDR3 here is CASNGKISYEQYF. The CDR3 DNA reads TGCGCCAGCAACGGAAAGATCTCCTACGAGCAGTACTTC.

CDR3 nucleotide sequence: TGTGCCAGCAGCGTCACAGGGGAGACTGGGGCCAACGTCCTGACTTTC. It is translated as CASSVTGETGANVLTF. V gene TRBV5-4 combines with J gene TRBJ2-6; 7 positions match TRBD1. The J segment lost 2 bases and the V segment lost 4 bases, leaving 6 bases of the junction unmatched. This CDR3 is 16 amino acids long. Germline assignment: CDR1 SGHNT and CDR2 YYREEE (reference sequence).

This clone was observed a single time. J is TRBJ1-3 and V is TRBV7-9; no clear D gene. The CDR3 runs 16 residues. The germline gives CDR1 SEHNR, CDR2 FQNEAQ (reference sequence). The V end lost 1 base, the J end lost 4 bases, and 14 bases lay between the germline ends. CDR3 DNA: TGTGCCAGCAGCTTAGTGGGCCAGCCGGGAGGAAACACCATATATTTT. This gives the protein CASSLVGQPGGNTIYF.

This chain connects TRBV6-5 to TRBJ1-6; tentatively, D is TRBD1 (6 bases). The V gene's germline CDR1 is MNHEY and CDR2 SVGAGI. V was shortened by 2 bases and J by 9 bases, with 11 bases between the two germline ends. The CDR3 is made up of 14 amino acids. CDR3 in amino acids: CASSYGRGGSPLHF. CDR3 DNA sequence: TGTGCCAGCAGTTACGGGAGGGGGGGTTCACCCCTCCACTTT.

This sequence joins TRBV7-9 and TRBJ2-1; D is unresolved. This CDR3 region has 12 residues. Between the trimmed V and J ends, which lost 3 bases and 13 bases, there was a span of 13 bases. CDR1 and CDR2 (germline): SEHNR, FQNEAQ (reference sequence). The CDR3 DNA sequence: TGTGCCAGCAGCTTTTCGTGGCAGCGTCAGTTCTTC. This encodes CASSFSWQRQFF.

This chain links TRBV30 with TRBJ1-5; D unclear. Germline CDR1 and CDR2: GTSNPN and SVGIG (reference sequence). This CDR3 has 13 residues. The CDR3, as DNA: TGTGCTTCGAGCTCCAATAGCAATCAGCCCCAGCATTTT. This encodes CASSSNSNQPQHF.

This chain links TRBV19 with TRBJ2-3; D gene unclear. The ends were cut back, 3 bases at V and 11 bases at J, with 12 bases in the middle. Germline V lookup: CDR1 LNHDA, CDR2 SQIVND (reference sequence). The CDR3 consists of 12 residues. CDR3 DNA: TGTGCCAGTAGTATGGGCACGACCGGGCAGTATTTT. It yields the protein CASSMGTTGQYF.

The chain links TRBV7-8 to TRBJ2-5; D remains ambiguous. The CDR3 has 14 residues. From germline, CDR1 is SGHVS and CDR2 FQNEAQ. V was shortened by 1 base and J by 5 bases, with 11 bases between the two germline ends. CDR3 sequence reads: CASSLEISRETQYF. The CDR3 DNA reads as TGTGCCAGCAGCTTAGAGATCAGTAGGGAGACCCAGTACTTC.

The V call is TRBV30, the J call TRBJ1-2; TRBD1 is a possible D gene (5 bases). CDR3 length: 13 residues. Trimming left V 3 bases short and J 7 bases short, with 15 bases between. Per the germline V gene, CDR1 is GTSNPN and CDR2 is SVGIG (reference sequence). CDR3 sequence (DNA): TGTGCCTGGAGGGGAGCAGGGAGCGTTGGCTACACCTTC. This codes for CAWRGAGSVGYTF.